These 31 T cell receptor beta chains share one sample of origin, sequenced in a study of T cells after posttransplantation cyclophosphamide. Cyclophosphamide on days +3 and +4 followed busulfan-fludarabine conditioning and a marrow graft. Only in-frame clones appear in the TCRdb table, and some are missing; sequencing was by immunoSEQ multiplex PCR. The data hold 30,000 to 45,000 clones, with about 77% observed a single time. The sequences come from CD4+ T cells sorted from blood, collected just over 1,900 days after a stem cell transplant with posttransplant cyclophosphamide. The receptor set was obtained from a female patient aged 40-49 years who received an allogeneic stem cell transplant from a related donor, was CMV-positive, and had no GVHD. Some of these T cells may belong to the graft donor.

This chain links TRBV9 with TRBJ1-1; D unclear. CDR3 size: 13 residues. Germline lookup yields CDR1 SGDLS and CDR2 YYNGEE. The V end was cut by 0 bases, the J end by 3 bases, with 6 bases between. Written as DNA, the CDR3 is TGTGCCAGCAGCGTAGGTACGGACACTGAAGCTTTCTTT. It encodes CASSVGTDTEAFF.

The rearrangement uses TRBV6-6 and TRBJ1-2; TRBD1 matches 9 bases. Trimming at V came to 5 bases and at J to 5 bases, leaving 9 bases not matched to a gene. The CDR3 consists of 15 residues. Germline lookup yields CDR1 MNHNY and CDR2 SVGAGI (reference sequence). CDR3 protein: CASSRRTGDLYGYTF. CDR3 coding DNA: TGTGCCAGCAGTAGACGGACAGGGGACCTTTATGGCTACACCTTC.

V gene TRBV5-1 combines with J gene TRBJ1-2; D is unclear. CDR1 and CDR2 from the germline V gene are SGHRS and YFSETQ. Trimming stripped 0 bases from V and 4 bases from J, with 7 bases between. The CDR3 is 13 residues long. The CDR3 nucleotides are TGCGCCAGCAGCTTGGGTTTCCTCTATGGCTACACCTTC. Its protein is CASSLGFLYGYTF.

The CDR3 reads CASKIRGDTEAFF. The CDR3 DNA follows: TGTGCCAGCAAGATAAGGGGTGACACTGAAGCTTTCTTT. The rearrangement uses TRBV2 and TRBJ1-1; perhaps TRBD1 as D (5 bases). Germline CDR1 reads SNHLY; CDR2 reads FYNNEI. This CDR3 contains 13 residues. V dropped 7 bases and J dropped 3 bases, with 12 bases sitting between them.

J is TRBJ1-2 and V is TRBV6-5, with 10 bases aligning to TRBD1. The CDR3 is made up of 14 amino acids. Germline V gene data show CDR1 as MNHEY and CDR2 as SVGAGI. Trimming took 7 bases from V and 7 from J; bases not matched to a gene: 9. CDR3 DNA: TGTGCCAGCACCGACAGGGGGCTGGGGGGTGGCTACACCTTC. This gives the protein CASTDRGLGGGYTF.

The chain uses TRBV2 and TRBJ1-5; the match to TRBD1 covers 8 bases. Germline CDR1 SNHLY, CDR2 FYNNEI. There are 14 residues in the CDR3. J lost 7 bases, V lost 8 bases, and 10 bases had no gene match. Here the CDR3 DNA reads TGTGCCAGCCACAAGGACAGGGTGGGGCAGCCCCAGCATTTT. It specifies CASHKDRVGQPQHF.

The V gene is TRBV27, the J gene TRBJ2-7; D perhaps matches TRBD1 (6 bases). V was pared by 7 bases and J by 6 bases, with 19 bases between. The CDR3 has 14 residues. The V gene's germline CDR1 is MNHEY and CDR2 SMNVEV (reference sequence). The CDR3 sequence: CASKPGDGWSEQYF. The DNA of the CDR3 is TGTGCCAGCAAACCAGGGGATGGTTGGAGCGAGCAGTACTTC.

The J gene is TRBJ2-1, the V gene TRBV27; D ambiguous. Germline CDR1 is MNHEY and CDR2 is SMNVEV (reference sequence). V lost 3 bases and J lost 6, with 15 bases in between. The CDR3 spans 15 residues. The CDR3 here is CASSFSGRSGNEQFF. The CDR3 nucleotides read TGTGCCAGCAGTTTTTCTGGTAGGTCGGGCAATGAGCAGTTCTTC.

This chain uses TRBV13 with TRBJ2-5; 12 bases match TRBD1. V trimming: 3 bases; J trimming: 5 bases; junction bases outside the gene matches: 7. The CDR3 totals 16 residues. Germline CDR1 and CDR2: PRHDT and FYEKMQ (reference sequence). The CDR3 region has the DNA TGTGCCAGCAGCTTCCGGGGACAGGGGGCTTATGAGACCCAGTACTTC. Translated: CASSFRGQGAYETQYF.

The V call is TRBV9, the J call TRBJ1-1; no reliable D call. The CDR3 length is 15 residues. Germline V gene sequence: CDR1 SGDLS, CDR2 YYNGEE. Trimming removed 1 base at V and 6 bases at J, with 16 bases between. The CDR3 sequence is CASSVSGAGVAEAFF. For the CDR3, the DNA is TGTGCCAGCAGCGTAAGCGGCGCAGGCGTCGCTGAAGCTTTCTTT. Together with reference TRBV9 and TRBJ1-1, the CDR3 gives the full variable domain: DSGVTQTPKHLITATGQRVTLRCSPRSGDLSVYWYQQSLDQGLQFLIQYYNGEERAKGNILERFSAQQFPDLHSELNLSSLELGDSALYFCASSVSGAGVAEAFFGQGTRLTVV.

V is TRBV6-6 and J is TRBJ1-5, with D perhaps matching TRBD1 (5 bases). The CDR3 loop spans 14 amino acids. Germline V lookup: CDR1 MNHNY, CDR2 SVGAGI (reference sequence). Trimming removed 0 bases from V and 6 bases from J, with 9 bases in between. The CDR3 sequence is CASSYSGRAQPQHF. The CDR3 bases are TGTGCCAGCAGTTACTCTGGCAGGGCTCAGCCCCAGCATTTT.

The J gene is TRBJ1-5, the V gene TRBV6-5, with D maybe TRBD1 (6 bases). Germline V gene lookup returns CDR1 MNHEY and CDR2 SVGAGI. CDR3 length: 15 residues. Trimming shortened V by 10 bases and J by 5 bases, and 21 bases separated the two germline ends. The CDR3 DNA sequence: TGTGCCACCCAACTTGGGGGGGGCCGGGATCAGCCCCAGCATTTT. This codes for CATQLGGGRDQPQHF.

The V and J genes are TRBV29-1 and TRBJ2-3, with 8 positions matching TRBD1. This CDR3 is built from 15 residues. CDR1 is SQVTM, CDR2 ANQGSEA, per germline. Trimming took 6 bases from V and 1 from J; bases not matched to a gene: 9. This CDR3 reads CSVARTGQGTDTQYF. The CDR3 nucleotides are TGCAGCGTCGCTCGGACAGGGCAAGGCACAGATACGCAGTATTTT.

This clone was seen once. The chain joins TRBV27 to TRBJ2-5, with a weak D call TRBD1 (5 bases). This CDR3 region has 16 residues. CDR1 MNHEY and CDR2 SMNVEV come from the germline V gene (reference sequence). V lost 4 bases, J lost 1 base, and 16 bases lay in between. CDR3 nucleotide sequence: TGTGCCAGCAGTTCTAGGGAAAGGGGCATCCAAGAGACCCAGTACTTC. Translating gives CASSSRERGIQETQYF.

V usage is TRBV5-1 and J usage is TRBJ1-3; no definite D call. CDR3 length: 14 residues. V lost 4 bases, J lost 0 bases, and 8 bases lay in between. Germline V gene data show CDR1 as SGHRS and CDR2 as YFSETQ. CDR3 region: CASSPVSSGNTIYF. In DNA form, the CDR3 reads TGCGCCAGCAGCCCGGTTTCCTCTGGAAACACCATATATTTT.

The CDR3 bases are TGTGCCAGCAGCCCAGGGGGCACTAATGAAAAACTGTTTTTT. Translation gives CASSPGGTNEKLFF. The J gene is TRBJ1-4, the V gene TRBV7-2; the match to TRBD1 covers 8 bases. The length of the CDR3 is 14 residues. Germline-derived CDR1 and CDR2 are SGHTA and FQGNSA. The junction had 1 base not matched to a gene; V was cut back by 5 bases and J by 2 bases.

The chain combines TRBV27 with TRBJ2-5; a weak D match, TRBD1 (6 bases). Germline values: CDR1 MNHEY, CDR2 SMNVEV (reference sequence). This CDR3 has 14 residues. The V end was cut by 4 bases, the J end by 6 bases, with 15 bases between. The CDR3 region has the DNA TGTGCCAGCAGTTCACCACTCAGGGGAAAGACCCAGTACTTC. Its translation: CASSSPLRGKTQYF.

The genes are TRBV19 and TRBJ1-6; no firm D call. Between the trimmed V and J ends, which lost 5 bases and 8 bases, there was a span of 13 bases. The germline CDR1 and CDR2 sequences are LNHDA and SQIVND (reference sequence). This CDR3 spans 14 amino acids. As DNA, the CDR3 is TGTGCCAGTAGTTTTCTCGGGAGGGATTCACCCCTCCACTTT. It encodes CASSFLGRDSPLHF.

In DNA form, the CDR3 reads TGTGCCAGCAGTGAAGCGCCTCAGTTCAATCAGCCCCAGCATTTT. It yields the protein CASSEAPQFNQPQHF. The chain recombines TRBV2 with TRBJ1-5; no definite D call. Germline V gives CDR1 SNHLY, CDR2 FYNNEI. The CDR3 is 15 residues long. V was pared by 0 bases and J by 3 bases, with 9 bases between.

In its sample, this clone was seen once. This chain joins TRBV15 and TRBJ2-1; D is perhaps TRBD1 (6 bases). Germline CDR1 LNHNV, CDR2 YYDKDF (reference sequence). The CDR3 loop spans 16 amino acids. Trimming cost V 3 bases and J 3 bases, with 15 bases left between them. The CDR3 nucleotides read TGTGCCACCAGCAGTAGCGCGACAGGCGTCTACAATGAGCAGTTCTTC. Translation: CATSSSATGVYNEQFF.

This clone has only one observation. The chain couples TRBV18 to TRBJ1-1; D remains unclear. Trimming left V 6 bases short and J 0 bases short, with 8 bases between. This CDR3 region has 13 residues. From germline, CDR1 is KGHSH and CDR2 LQKENI. As DNA, the CDR3 is TGTGCCAGCTCTCAACAAGTGAACACTGAAGCTTTCTTT. This codes for CASSQQVNTEAFF.

Written as DNA, the CDR3 is TGTGCCAGTAGTGGTTCGAGTGCGCGGGGGGAGACCCAGTACTTC. It yields the protein CASSGSSARGETQYF. The rearrangement joins TRBV19 to TRBJ2-5; 7 positions match TRBD2. Germline V CDR1 and CDR2: LNHDA, SQIVND (reference sequence). Trimming took 5 bases from V and 5 from J; bases not matched to a gene: 11. CDR3 size: 15 residues.

This rearrangement joins TRBV18 to TRBJ1-4; TRBD1 matches at 7 bases. The CDR3 is 15 amino acids. Trimming took 1 base from V and 4 from J; bases not matched to a gene: 3. Germline CDR1 KGHSH, CDR2 LQKENI. Here the CDR3 DNA reads TGTGCCAGCTCACCACGAACAGGGGATAATGAAAAACTGTTTTTT. Its protein product is CASSPRTGDNEKLFF.

The genes are TRBV7-9 and TRBJ2-3; 11 positions match TRBD2. The length of the CDR3 is 18 residues. With 5 bases clipped from V and 4 bases from J, the junction kept 14 bases outside the gene matches. CDR1 and CDR2 (germline): SEHNR, FQNEAQ (reference sequence). The CDR3 loop is CASSPFQLAGAGADTQYF. The CDR3 DNA is TGTGCCAGCAGCCCCTTCCAACTAGCGGGGGCCGGGGCAGATACGCAGTATTTT.

The chain has TRBV15 and TRBJ2-3; TRBD2 aligns across 12 bases. The V gene end was trimmed by 1 base and the J gene end by 15 bases; junction bases not matched to a gene: 8. The CDR3 runs 14 residues. Germline V CDR1 and CDR2: LNHNV, YYDKDF (reference sequence). CDR3 amino acids: CATSRVLTSGGLYF. In DNA, the CDR3 is TGTGCCACCAGCAGAGTCCTGACTAGCGGGGGCCTTTATTTT.

The chain joins TRBV29-1 to TRBJ2-1; 11 nucleotides line up with TRBD1. CDR3 size: 15 residues. The germline V gene encodes CDR1 SQVTM and CDR2 ANQGSEA. V lost 0 bases to trimming and J lost 9 bases; unmatched junction nucleotides: 7. Here the CDR3 DNA reads TGCAGCGTTGAAGAGGGACAGGGGGTAAGGTTTGAGCAGTTCTTC. Translation gives CSVEEGQGVRFEQFF.

The J gene is TRBJ2-1, the V gene TRBV11-3; D is perhaps TRBD2 (5 bases). The germline gives CDR1 SGHNT, CDR2 YENEEA. Trimming removed 5 bases from V and 0 bases from J, with 11 bases in between. The CDR3 is made up of 15 amino acids. In DNA form, the CDR3 reads TGTGCCAGCAGCCGTCAAGGGAGCTCCTACAATGAGCAGTTCTTC. Encoded protein: CASSRQGSSYNEQFF. Looking up the rest from reference TRBV11-3 and TRBJ2-1 gives the full variable domain: EAGVVQSPRYKIIEKKQPVAFWCNPISGHNTLYWYLQNLGQGPELLIRYENEEAVDDSQLPKDRFSAERLKGVDSTLKIQPAELGDSAVYLCASSRQGSSYNEQFFGPGTRLTVL.

The rearrangement links TRBV29-1 to TRBJ1-1; D call uncertain. This CDR3 is built from 16 residues. Trimming removed 2 bases from V and 1 base from J, with 17 bases in between. The germline gives CDR1 SQVTM, CDR2 ANQGSEA. CDR3: CSVETLRSFGNTEAFF. CDR3 coding DNA: TGCAGCGTTGAAACGCTACGTTCTTTCGGGAACACTGAAGCTTTCTTT.

The V and J genes are TRBV2 and TRBJ2-1; D might be TRBD2 (5 bases). The CDR3 contains 14 residues. In germline, CDR1 is SNHLY, CDR2 FYNNEI. Trimming shortened V by 6 bases and J by 0 bases, and 9 bases separated the two germline ends. The CDR3 reads CASRRESSYNEQFF. DNA for the CDR3: TGTGCCAGCAGACGGGAAAGCTCCTACAATGAGCAGTTCTTC.

The rearrangement links TRBV6-5 to TRBJ2-1, with 9 bases matching TRBD1. This CDR3 spans 15 amino acids. V lost 5 bases, J lost 3 bases, and 5 bases stayed unmatched. The germline V gene encodes CDR1 MNHEY and CDR2 SVGAGI. CDR3 bases: TGTGCCAGCAGTGCCTCGGGACAGGGCTACAATGAGCAGTTCTTC. This translates into CASSASGQGYNEQFF.

The chain recombines TRBV29-1 with TRBJ1-2; TRBD1 matches 8 bases. CDR1 and CDR2 from the germline V gene are SQVTM and ANQGSEA. The trim removed 6 bases at V and 4 bases at J, leaving 10 bases unmatched. The CDR3 length is 14 residues. DNA of the CDR3: TGCAGCGTCCCCTCGACAGGGGCGACCTATGGCTACACCTTC. It is translated as CSVPSTGATYGYTF.